Included here is one T cell receptor (beta chain) sequence, with context. Germline V gene data show CDR1 as SGHDN and CDR2 as FVKESK. This CDR3 region has 15 residues. V dropped 2 bases and J dropped 4 bases, with 14 bases sitting between them. The data belong to a study of blood T cell repertoires in COVID-19. Whole-study context: Some COVID-19 samples were acute and others convalescent; all came from the United States, Italy and Spain. The analysed material was cDNA or gDNA that came from T cells, B-cell-depleted T cells, or PBMCs.

In the original processing: Quantification of nucleated cells was approximated via reference gene primer amplification. Clones were sequenced by immunoSEQ multiplex PCR, and TCRdb holds only the in-frame ones, with some missing. The V and J calls and clone size are taken from that table; D and trimming were inferred from the DNA. This sample has around 140,000 clones, with around 89% found just once. The clonotype originates from a human donor in a cohort sampled during active COVID-19. The sample was peripheral blood. The chain has TRBV14 and TRBJ1-1; D gene ambiguous. The CDR3 spells CASSQSHTTGTEAFF. CDR3 DNA sequence: TGTGCCAGCAGCCAATCCCATACGACGGGCACTGAAGCTTTCTTT.